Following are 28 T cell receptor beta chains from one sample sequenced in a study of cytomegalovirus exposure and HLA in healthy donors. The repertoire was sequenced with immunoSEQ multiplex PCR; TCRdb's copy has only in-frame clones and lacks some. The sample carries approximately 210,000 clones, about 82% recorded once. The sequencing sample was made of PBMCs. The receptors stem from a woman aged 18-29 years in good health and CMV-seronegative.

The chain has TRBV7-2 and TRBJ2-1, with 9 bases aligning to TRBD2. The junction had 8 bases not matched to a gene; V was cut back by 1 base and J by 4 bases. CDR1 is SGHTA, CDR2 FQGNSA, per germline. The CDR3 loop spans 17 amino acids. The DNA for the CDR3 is TGTGCCAGCAGCTTAGGGGCTAGCGGGACCTCTTACAATGAGCAGTTCTTC. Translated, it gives CASSLGASGTSYNEQFF.

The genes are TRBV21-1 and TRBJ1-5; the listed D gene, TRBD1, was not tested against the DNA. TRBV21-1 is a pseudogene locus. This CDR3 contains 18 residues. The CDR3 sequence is CASSSTRHGQALNQPQHF. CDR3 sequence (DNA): TGTGCCAGCAGCTCAACGAGACATGGACAGGCCCTCAATCAGCCCCAGCATTTT.

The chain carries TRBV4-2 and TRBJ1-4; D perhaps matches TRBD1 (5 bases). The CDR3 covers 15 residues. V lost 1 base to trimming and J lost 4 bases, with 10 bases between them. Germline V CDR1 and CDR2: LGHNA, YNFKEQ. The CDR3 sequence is CASSQAAGINEKLFF. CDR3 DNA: TGTGCCAGCAGCCAAGCGGCAGGGATTAATGAAAAACTGTTTTTT.

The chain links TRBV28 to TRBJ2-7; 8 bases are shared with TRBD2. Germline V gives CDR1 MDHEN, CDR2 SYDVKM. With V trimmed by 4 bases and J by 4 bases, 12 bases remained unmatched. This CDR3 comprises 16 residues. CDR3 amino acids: CASSSTPGTSKYEQYF. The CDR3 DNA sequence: TGTGCCAGCAGTTCCACCCCCGGGACTAGTAAATACGAGCAGTACTTC.

CDR3 coding DNA: TGTGCCAGCAGCACCCGGGACAGGGGTTATAATTCACCCCTCCACTTT. Encoded protein: CASSTRDRGYNSPLHF. This sequence joins TRBV9 and TRBJ1-6; 10 bases map to TRBD1. The CDR3 covers 16 residues. After removal of 4 bases from V and 4 bases from J, the junction contained 5 bases not matched to a gene. Germline CDR1 SGDLS, CDR2 YYNGEE. Together with reference TRBV9 and TRBJ1-6, the CDR3 gives the full variable domain: DSGVTQTPKHLITATGQRVTLRCSPRSGDLSVYWYQQSLDQGLQFLIQYYNGEERAKGNILERFSAQQFPDLHSELNLSSLELGDSALYFCASSTRDRGYNSPLHFGNGTRLTVT.

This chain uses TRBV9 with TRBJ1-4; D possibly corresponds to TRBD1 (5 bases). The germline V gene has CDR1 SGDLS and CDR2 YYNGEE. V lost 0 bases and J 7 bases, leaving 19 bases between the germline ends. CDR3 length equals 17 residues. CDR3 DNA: TGTGCCAGCAGCGTAGATGGGCGCACGGCGGGGGTTGAAAAACTGTTTTTT. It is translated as CASSVDGRTAGVEKLFF.

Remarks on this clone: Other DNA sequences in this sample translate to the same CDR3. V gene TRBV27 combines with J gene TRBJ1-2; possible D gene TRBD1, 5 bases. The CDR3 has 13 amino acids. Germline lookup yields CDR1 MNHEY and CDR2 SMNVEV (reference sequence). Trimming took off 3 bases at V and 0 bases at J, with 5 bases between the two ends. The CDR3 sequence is CASSFRANYGYTF. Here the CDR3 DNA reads TGTGCCAGCAGTTTCAGGGCTAACTATGGCTACACCTTC.

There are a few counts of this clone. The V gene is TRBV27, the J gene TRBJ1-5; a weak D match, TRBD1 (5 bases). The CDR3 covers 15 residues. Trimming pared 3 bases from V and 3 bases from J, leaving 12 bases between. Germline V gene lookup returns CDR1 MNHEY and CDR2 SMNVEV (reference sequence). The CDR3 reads CASSLGQGPNQPQHF. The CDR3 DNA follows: TGTGCCAGCAGTTTGGGGCAGGGCCCCAATCAGCCCCAGCATTTT.

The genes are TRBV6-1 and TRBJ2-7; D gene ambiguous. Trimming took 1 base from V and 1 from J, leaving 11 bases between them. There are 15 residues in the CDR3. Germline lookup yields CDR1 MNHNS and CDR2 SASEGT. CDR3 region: CASSEGRGPSYEQYF. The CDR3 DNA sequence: TGTGCCAGCAGTGAAGGTCGAGGTCCATCCTACGAGCAGTACTTC.

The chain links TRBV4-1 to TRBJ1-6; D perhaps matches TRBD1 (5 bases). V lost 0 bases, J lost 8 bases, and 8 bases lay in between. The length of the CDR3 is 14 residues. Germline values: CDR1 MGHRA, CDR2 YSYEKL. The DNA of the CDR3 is TGCGCCAGCAGCCAAGAAGGGGAGGATTCACCCCTCCACTTT. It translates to CASSQEGEDSPLHF.

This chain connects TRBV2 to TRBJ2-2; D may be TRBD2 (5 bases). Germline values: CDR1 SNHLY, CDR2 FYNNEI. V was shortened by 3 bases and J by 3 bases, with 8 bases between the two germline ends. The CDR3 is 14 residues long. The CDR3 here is CASSEEADTGELFF. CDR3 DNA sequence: TGTGCCAGCAGTGAGGAGGCGGACACCGGGGAGCTGTTTTTT.

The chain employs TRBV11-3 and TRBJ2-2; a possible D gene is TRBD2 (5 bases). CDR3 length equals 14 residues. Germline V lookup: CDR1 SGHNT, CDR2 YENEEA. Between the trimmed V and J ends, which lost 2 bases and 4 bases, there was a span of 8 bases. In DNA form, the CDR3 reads TGTGCCAGCAGCTTAACTAGAAGCACCGGGGAGCTGTTTTTT. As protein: CASSLTRSTGELFF. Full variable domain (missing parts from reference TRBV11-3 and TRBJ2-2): EAGVVQSPRYKIIEKKQPVAFWCNPISGHNTLYWYLQNLGQGPELLIRYENEEAVDDSQLPKDRFSAERLKGVDSTLKIQPAELGDSAVYLCASSLTRSTGELFFGEGSRLTVL.

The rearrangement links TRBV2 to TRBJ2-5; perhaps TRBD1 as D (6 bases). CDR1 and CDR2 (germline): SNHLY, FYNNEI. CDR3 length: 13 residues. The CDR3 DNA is TGTGCTCTAGGGGGTGACGGCCTTAGGGCCCAGTACTTC. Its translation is CALGGDGLRAQYF.

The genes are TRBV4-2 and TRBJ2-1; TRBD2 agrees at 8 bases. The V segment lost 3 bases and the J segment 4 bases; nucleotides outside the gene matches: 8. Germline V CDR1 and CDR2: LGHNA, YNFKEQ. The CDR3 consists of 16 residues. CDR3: CASSQDLAGRYNEQFF. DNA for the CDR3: TGTGCCAGCAGCCAGGATCTAGCGGGCCGTTACAATGAGCAGTTCTTC.

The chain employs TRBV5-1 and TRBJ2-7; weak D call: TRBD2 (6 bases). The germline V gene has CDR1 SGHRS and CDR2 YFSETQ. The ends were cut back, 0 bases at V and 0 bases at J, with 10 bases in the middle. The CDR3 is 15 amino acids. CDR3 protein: CASSLDRGISYEQYF. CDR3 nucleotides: TGCGCCAGCAGCTTGGATCGCGGGATCTCCTACGAGCAGTACTTC. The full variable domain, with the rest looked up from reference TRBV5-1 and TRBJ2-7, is KAGVTQTPRYLIKTRGQQVTLSCSPISGHRSVSWYQQTPGQGLQFLFEYFSETQRNKGNFPGRFSGRQFSNSRSEMNVSTLELGDSALYLCASSLDRGISYEQYFGPGTRLTVT.

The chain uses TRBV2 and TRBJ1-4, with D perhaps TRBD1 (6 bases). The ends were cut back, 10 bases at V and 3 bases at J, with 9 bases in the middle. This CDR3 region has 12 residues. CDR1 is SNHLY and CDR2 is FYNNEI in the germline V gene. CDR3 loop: CATRGSNEKLFF. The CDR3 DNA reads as TGTGCCACGAGGGGGTCTAATGAAAAACTGTTTTTT.

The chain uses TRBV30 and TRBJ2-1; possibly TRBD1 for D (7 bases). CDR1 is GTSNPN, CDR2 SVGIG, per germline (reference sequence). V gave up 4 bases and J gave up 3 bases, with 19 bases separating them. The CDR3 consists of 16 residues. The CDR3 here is CAWTPRQGEDYNEQFF. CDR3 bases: TGTGCCTGGACCCCCCGGCAGGGGGAGGACTACAATGAGCAGTTCTTC.

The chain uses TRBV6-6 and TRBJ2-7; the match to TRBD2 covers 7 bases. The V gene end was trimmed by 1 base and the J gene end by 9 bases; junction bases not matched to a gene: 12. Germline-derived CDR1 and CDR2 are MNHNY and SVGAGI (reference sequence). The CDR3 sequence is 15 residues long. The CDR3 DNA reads TGTGCCAGCAGTTACTTGAGGCAGGGAGGGGAAGGGCAGTACTTC. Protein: CASSYLRQGGEGQYF.

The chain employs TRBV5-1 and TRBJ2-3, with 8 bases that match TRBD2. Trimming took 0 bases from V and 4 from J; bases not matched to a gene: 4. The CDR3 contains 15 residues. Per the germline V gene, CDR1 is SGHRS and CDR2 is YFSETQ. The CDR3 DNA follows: TGCGCCAGCAGCTTGGACGGGGGGGCCTCAGATACGCAGTATTTT. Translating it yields CASSLDGGASDTQYF.

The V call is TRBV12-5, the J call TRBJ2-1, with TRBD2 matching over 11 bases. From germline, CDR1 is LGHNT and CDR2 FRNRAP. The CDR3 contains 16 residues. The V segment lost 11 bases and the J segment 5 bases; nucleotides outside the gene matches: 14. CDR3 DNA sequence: TGTGCTGGCCTAGCGGGGGGACCCACAAAAAACAATGAGCAGTTCTTC. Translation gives CAGLAGGPTKNNEQFF.

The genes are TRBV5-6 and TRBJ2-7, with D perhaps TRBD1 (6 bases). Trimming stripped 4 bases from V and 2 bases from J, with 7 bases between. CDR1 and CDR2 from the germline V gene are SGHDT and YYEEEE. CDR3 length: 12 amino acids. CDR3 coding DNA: TGTGCCAGCAGCCGGACAGCCTACGAGCAGTACTTC. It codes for CASSRTAYEQYF. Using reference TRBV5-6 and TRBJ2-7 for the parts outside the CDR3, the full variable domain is DAGVTQSPTHLIKTRGQQVTLRCSPKSGHDTVSWYQQALGQGPQFIFQYYEEEERQRGNFPDRFSGHQFPNYSSELNVNALLLGDSALYLCASSRTAYEQYFGPGTRLTVT.

CDR3 amino acids: CSASRDMNTEAFF. The CDR3 DNA follows: TGCAGCGCATCCCGGGACATGAACACTGAAGCTTTCTTT. The V call is TRBV29-1, the J call TRBJ1-1; D perhaps matches TRBD1 (6 bases). The CDR3 contains 13 residues. V shed 7 bases and J shed 0 bases, with 12 bases lying between them. CDR1 and CDR2 from the germline V gene are SQVTM and ANQGSEA.

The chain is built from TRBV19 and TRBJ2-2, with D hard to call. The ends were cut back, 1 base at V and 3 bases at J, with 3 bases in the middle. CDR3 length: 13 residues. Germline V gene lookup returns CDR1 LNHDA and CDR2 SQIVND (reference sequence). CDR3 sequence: CASSIADTGELFF. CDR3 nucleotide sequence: TGTGCCAGTAGTATAGCCGACACCGGGGAGCTGTTTTTT.

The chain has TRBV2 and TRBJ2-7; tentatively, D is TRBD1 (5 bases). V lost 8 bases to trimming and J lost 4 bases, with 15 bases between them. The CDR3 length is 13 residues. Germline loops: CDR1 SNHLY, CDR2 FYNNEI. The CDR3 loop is CASHQKTVYEQYF. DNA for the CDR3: TGTGCCAGCCACCAAAAGACAGTATACGAGCAGTACTTC. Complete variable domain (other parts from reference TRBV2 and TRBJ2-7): EPEVTQTPSHQVTQMGQEVILRCVPISNHLYFYWYRQILGQKVEFLVSFYNNEISEKSEIFDDQFSVERPDGSNFTLKIRSTKLEDSAMYFCASHQKTVYEQYFGPGTRLTVT.

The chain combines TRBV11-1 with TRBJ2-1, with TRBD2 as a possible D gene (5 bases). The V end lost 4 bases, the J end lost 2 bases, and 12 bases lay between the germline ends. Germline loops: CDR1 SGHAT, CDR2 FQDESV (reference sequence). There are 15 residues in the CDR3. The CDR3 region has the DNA TGTGCCAGCAGCTCATACCGGGAAACCTACAATGAGCAGTTCTTC. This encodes CASSSYRETYNEQFF.

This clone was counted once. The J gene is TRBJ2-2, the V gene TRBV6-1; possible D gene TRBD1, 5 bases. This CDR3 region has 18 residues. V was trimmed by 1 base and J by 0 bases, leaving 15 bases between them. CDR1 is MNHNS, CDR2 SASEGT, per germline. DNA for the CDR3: TGTGCCAGCAGTGAAGACAGGACCTTTTACGCGAACACCGGGGAGCTGTTTTTT. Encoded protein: CASSEDRTFYANTGELFF.

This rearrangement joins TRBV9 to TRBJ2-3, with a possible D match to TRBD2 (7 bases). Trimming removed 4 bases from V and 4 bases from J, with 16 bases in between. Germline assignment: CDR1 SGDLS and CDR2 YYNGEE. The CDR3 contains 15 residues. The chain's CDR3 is CASSSGGGSADTQYF. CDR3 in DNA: TGTGCCAGCAGCTCGGGGGGCGGGAGCGCAGATACGCAGTATTTT.

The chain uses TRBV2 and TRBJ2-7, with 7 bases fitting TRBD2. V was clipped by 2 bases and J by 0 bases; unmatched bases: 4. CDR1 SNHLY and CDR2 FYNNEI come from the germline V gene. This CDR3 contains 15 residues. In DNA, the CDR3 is TGTGCCAGCAGTGAATTGGGGGGGAGCTCCTACGAGCAGTACTTC. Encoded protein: CASSELGGSSYEQYF.